This TCR beta chain originates from a study of cytomegalovirus exposure and HLA in healthy donors. A multiplex PCR was run with 60 Vbeta primers and 13 Jbeta primers. Profiling relied on immunoSEQ multiplex PCR, and the TCRdb table lists in-frame clones only, not all of them. The sample lists roughly 120,000 clones; around 69% were seen once. The CDR3 runs 12 residues. This chain connects TRBV12-2 to TRBJ1-2. TRBV12-2 has pseudogene status. The clonotype originates from a man over 45 in good health and CMV-seropositive. Sequences were obtained from PBMCs. This chain's CDR3 is CAAVRVFNGYTF. The CDR3 DNA reads TGTGCCGCTGTGAGGGTGTTTAATGGCTACACCTTC.